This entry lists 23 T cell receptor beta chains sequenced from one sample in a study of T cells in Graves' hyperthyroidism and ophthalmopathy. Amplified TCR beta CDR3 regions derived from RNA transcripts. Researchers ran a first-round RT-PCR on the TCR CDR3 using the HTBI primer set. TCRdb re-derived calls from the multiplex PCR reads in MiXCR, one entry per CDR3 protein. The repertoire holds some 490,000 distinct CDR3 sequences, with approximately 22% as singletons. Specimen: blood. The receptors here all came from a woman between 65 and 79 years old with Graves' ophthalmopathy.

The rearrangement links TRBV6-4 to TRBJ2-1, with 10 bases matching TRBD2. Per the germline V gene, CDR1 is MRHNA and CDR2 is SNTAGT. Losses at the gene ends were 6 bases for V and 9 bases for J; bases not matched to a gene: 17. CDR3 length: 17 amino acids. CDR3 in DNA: TGTGCCAGCAGGGGAAGGGTGAAGCGGGAGGGCCTTAGTGAGCAGTTCTTC. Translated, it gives CASRGRVKREGLSEQFF.

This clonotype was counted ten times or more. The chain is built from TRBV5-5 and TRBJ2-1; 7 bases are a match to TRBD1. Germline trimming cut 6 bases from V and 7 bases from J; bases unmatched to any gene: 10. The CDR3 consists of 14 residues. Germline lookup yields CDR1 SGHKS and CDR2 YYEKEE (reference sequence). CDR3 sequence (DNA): TGTGCCAGCATCGAACAGGGGCTGTCGAATGAGCAGTTCTTC. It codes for CASIEQGLSNEQFF.

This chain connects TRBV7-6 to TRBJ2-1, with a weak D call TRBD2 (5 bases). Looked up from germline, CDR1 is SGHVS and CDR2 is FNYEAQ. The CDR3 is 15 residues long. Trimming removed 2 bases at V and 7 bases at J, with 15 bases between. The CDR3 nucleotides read TGTGCCAGCAGCTTATTAGCCCACCCGGGGAATGAGCAGTTCTTC. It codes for CASSLLAHPGNEQFF.

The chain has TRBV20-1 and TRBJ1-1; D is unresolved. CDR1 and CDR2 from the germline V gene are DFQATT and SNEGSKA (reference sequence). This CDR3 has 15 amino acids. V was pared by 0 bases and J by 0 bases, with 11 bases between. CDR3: CSARDLGHVNTEAFF. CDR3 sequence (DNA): TGCAGTGCTAGAGATCTAGGCCACGTGAACACTGAAGCTTTCTTT.

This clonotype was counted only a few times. In nucleotides, the CDR3 is TGTGCCAGCAGCCAGGGGCAGGGTAAAGGCACTGAAGCTTTCTTT. Protein: CASSQGQGKGTEAFF. The V gene is TRBV7-9, the J gene TRBJ1-1; D may be TRBD1 (6 bases). Looked up from germline, CDR1 is SEHNR and CDR2 is FQNEAQ (reference sequence). V lost 5 bases and J lost 4, with 17 bases in between. CDR3 length: 15 amino acids.

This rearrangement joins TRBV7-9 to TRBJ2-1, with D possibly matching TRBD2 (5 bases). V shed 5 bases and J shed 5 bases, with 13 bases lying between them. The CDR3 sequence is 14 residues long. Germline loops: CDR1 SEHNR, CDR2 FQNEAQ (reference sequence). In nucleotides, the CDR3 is TGTGCCAGCAGCCCCATCGGGAAAAACAATGAGCAGTTCTTC. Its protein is CASSPIGKNNEQFF. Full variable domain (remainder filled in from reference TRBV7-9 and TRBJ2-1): DTGVSQNPRHKITKRGQNVTFRCDPISEHNRLYWYRQTLGQGPEFLTYFQNEAQLEKSRLLSDRFSAERPKGSFSTLEIQRTEQGDSAMYLCASSPIGKNNEQFFGPGTRLTVL.

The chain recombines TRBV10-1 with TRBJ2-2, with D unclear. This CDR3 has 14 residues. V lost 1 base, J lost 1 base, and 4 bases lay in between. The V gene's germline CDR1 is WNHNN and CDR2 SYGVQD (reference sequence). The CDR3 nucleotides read TGCGCCAGCAGTGAGTTAGGGAACACCGGGGAGCTGTTTTTT. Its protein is CASSELGNTGELFF.

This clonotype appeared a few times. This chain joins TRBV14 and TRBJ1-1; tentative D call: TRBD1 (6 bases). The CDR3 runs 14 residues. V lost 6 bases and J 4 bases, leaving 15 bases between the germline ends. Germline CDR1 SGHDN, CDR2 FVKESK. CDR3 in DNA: TGTGCCAGCAGTCCAGGGGCAAGGATCACTGAAGCTTTCTTT. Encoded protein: CASSPGARITEAFF.

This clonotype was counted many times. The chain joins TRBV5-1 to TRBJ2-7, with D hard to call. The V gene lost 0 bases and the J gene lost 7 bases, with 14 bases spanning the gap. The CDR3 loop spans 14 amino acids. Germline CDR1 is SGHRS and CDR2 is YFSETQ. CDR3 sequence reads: CASSLAVSRREQYF. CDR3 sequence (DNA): TGCGCCAGCAGCTTGGCCGTATCGCGGAGAGAGCAGTACTTC.

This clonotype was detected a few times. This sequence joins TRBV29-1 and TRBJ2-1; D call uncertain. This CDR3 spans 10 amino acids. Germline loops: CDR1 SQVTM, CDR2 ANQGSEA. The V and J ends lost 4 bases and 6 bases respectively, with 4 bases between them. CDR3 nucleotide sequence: TGCAGCGTTGTCCCCAATGAGCAGTTCTTC. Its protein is CSVVPNEQFF.

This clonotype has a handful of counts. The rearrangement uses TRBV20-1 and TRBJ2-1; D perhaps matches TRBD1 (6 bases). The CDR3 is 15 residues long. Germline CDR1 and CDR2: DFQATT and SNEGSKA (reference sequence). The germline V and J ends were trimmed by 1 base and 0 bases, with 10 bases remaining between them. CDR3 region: CSARGQGSSYNEQFF. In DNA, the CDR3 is TGCAGTGCTAGAGGGCAGGGGAGCTCCTACAATGAGCAGTTCTTC.

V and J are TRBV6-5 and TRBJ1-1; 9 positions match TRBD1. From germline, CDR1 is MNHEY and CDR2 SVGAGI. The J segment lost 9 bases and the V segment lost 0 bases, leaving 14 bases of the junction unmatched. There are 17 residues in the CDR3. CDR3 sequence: CASSYSRNRGLALKAFF. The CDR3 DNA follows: TGTGCCAGCAGTTACTCGAGGAACAGGGGGCTGGCGTTAAAAGCTTTCTTT.

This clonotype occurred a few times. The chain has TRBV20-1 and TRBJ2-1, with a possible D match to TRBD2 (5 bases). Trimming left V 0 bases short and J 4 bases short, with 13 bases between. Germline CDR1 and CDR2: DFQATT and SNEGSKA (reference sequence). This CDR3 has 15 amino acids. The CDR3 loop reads CSARDPRTHYNEQFF. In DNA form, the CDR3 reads TGCAGTGCTAGAGATCCCCGGACTCATTACAATGAGCAGTTCTTC.

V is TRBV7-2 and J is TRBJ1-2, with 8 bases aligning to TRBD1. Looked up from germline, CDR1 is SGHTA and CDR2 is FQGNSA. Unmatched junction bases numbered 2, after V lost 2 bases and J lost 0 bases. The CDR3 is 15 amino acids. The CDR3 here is CASSLRTGTNYGYTF. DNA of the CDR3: TGTGCCAGCAGCTTAAGGACAGGGACTAACTATGGCTACACCTTC.

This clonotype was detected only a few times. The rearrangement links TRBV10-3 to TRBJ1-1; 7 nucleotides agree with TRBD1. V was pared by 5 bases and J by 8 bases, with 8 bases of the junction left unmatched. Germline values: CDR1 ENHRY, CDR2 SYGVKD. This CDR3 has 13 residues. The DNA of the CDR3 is TGTGCCATCAGTCCCCAGGGGGATGGGGAAGCTTTCTTT. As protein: CAISPQGDGEAFF.

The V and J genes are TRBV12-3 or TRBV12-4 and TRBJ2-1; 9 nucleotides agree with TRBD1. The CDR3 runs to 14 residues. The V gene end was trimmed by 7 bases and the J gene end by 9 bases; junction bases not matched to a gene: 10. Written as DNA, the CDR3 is TGTGCCAGCAAACCCGGGACAGGGAGGAGTGAGCAGTTCTTC. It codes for CASKPGTGRSEQFF.

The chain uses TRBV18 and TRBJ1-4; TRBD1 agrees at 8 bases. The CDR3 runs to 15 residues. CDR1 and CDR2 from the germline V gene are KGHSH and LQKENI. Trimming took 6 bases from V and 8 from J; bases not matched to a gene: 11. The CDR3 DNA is TGTGCCAGCTCTCCCCGACAGGGGATTGAGGAAAAACTGTTTTTT. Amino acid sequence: CASSPRQGIEEKLFF.

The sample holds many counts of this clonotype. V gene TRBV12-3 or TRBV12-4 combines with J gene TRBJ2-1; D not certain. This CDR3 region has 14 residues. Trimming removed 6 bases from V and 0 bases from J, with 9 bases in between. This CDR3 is CASRKRGSYNEQFF. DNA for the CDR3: TGTGCCAGCAGGAAACGAGGCTCCTACAATGAGCAGTTCTTC.

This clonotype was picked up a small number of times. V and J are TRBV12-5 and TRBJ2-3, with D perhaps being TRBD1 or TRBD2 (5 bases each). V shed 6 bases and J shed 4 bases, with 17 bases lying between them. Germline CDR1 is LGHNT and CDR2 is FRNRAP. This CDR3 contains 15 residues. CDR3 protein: CASGPGSSMADTQYF. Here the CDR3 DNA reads TGTGCTAGTGGGCCAGGGTCTAGCATGGCAGATACGCAGTATTTT. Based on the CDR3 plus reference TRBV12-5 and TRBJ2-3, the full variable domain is DARVTQTPRHKVTEMGQEVTMRCQPILGHNTVFWYRQTMMQGLELLAYFRNRAPLDDSGMPKDRFSAEMPDATLATLKIQPSEPRDSAVYFCASGPGSSMADTQYFGPGTRLTVL.

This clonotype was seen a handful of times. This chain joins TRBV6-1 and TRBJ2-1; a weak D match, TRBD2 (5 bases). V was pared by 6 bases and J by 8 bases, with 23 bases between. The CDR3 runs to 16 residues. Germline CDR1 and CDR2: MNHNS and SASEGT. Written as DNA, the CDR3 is TGTGCCAGCAGCTTGGCCATTAGGACTCCGTCAGATGAGCAGTTCTTC. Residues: CASSLAIRTPSDEQFF.

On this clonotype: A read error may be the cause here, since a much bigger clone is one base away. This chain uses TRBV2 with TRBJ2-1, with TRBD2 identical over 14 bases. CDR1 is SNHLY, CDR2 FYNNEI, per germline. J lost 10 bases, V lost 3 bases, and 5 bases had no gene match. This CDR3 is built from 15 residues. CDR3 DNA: TGTGCCAGCAGTGACGGGGGACTAGCGGGAGACGAGCAGTTCTTC. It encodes CASSDGGLAGDEQFF.

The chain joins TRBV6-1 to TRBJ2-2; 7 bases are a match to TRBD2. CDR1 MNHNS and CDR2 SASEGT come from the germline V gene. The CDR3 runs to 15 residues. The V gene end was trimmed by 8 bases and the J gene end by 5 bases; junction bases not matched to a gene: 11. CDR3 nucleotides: TGTGCCAGCTCCTCACTAGCGAGAGGAACCGGGGAGCTGTTTTTT. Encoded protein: CASSSLARGTGELFF.

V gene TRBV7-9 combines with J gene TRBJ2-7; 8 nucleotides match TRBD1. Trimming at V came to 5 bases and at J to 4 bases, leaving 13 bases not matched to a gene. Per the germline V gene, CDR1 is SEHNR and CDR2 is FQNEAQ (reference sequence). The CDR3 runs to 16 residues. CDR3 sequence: CASSLSQSRGPYEQYF. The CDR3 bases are TGTGCCAGCAGCCTATCACAATCCAGGGGGCCATACGAGCAGTACTTC.